This T cell receptor (beta chain) was observed in a study of cytomegalovirus exposure and HLA in healthy donors. For the study at large: Per a later analysis, the approximately 690 first-cohort and more than 100 validation repertoires shared one platform.

Comment on this clone: The target antigen is unknown.

From germline, CDR1 is SGHTA and CDR2 FQGNSA. The CDR3 contains 12 residues. V lost 8 bases, J lost 1 base, and 7 bases lay in between. TCRdb's copy holds only in-frame clones and misses some; the assay was immunoSEQ multiplex PCR. The sample gives 220,000 or so clones, around four fifths of which show up once; about an eighth is in the top ten. Findings and limits, study-wide: The tendency of first-cohort TCR clusters to co-occur in the roughly 130 validation repertoires emerged from a later analysis. Per published reports, the classifier diagnosed cytomegalovirus status with high specificity and sensitivity. Rarity held for most TCR sequences, but there were some public TCRs that occurred in many donors.

Sequenced sample: PBMCs. This clonotype originated in a woman aged 25-40 years in good health and CMV-seropositive. The genes are TRBV7-2 and TRBJ2-3; D gene ambiguous. DNA for the CDR3: TGTGCCAGCGGGCCAGGCACAGATACGCAGTATTTT. Translated: CASGPGTDTQYF.